The T cell receptor (beta chain) under discussion was sequenced for a study of Ad26.COV2.S vaccination and SARS-CoV-2 variants. Treatment described: about 20 received Ad26.COV2.S at low or high dose, single or two shots; roughly 5 received placebo; per-sample allocation not given. Following the first vaccine or placebo injection, samples were taken on day 63. In Boston, the donor was an adult between 18-55 years of age. Trimming removed 1 base from V and 1 base from J, with 8 bases in between. Germline V gene data show CDR1 as LGHDT and CDR2 as YNNKEL (reference sequence). The CDR3 is 15 amino acids. General study results and limits: Reported post-vaccination CD8+ and CD4+ T cell responses to spike showed substantial breadth.

Here immunoSEQ multiplex PCR was the method, and the copy in TCRdb shows in-frame clones only, minus some. Counted here are more than 300,000 clones, about 82% occurring once; the ten biggest clones make up roughly 2.1%. As concerns this clone: As yet, its antigen is unknown. In the same sample, other DNA sequences code for this CDR3.

This specimen was peripheral blood, taken in a trial of Ad26.COV2.S vaccine versus placebo. This chain links TRBV3-1 (or the pseudogene TRBV3-2) with TRBJ1-3; tentative D call: TRBD1 (5 bases). The sequence was collected from a person between 18 and 59 years old who received the Ad26.COV2.S COVID-19 vaccine or a placebo. The CDR3, as DNA: TGTGCCAGCAGCCAAGGGGGGTCTTCTGGAAACACCATATATTTT. Amino acid sequence: CASSQGGSSGNTIYF.